This T cell receptor (beta chain) was sequenced during a study of T cells in Graves' hyperthyroidism and ophthalmopathy. Whole-study findings and limits: Ophthalmopathy was identified by the model a median around 6.3 months ahead of onset.

Lactation, pregnancy, other autoimmune disease or uncontrolled infection excluded patients. This clonotype has ten or more counts. Its antigen is unknown. The CDR3 loop spans 14 amino acids. V was cut by 4 bases and J by 7 bases, with 16 bases left in between. Germline CDR1 is SGHTA and CDR2 is FQGTGA. TCR beta CDR3 sequences were amplified from RNA transcripts. Primed by the HTBI set, a first-round RT-PCR was run on the TCR CDR3. TCRdb independently ran MiXCR on the multiplex PCR reads; one entry per CDR3 protein. Among around 500,000 distinct CDR3 sequences listed, approximately 15% were seen once. The sequence came from a woman between 18 and 30 years old with Graves' hyperthyroidism. The sequencing sample was made of blood. This sequence joins TRBV7-3 and TRBJ1-2, with unresolved D. CDR3 residues: CASSSLPGVGGYTF. The CDR3 DNA reads as TGTGCCAGCAGCTCCCTCCCTGGGGTTGGTGGCTACACCTTC.